The present T cell receptor beta chain was sequenced within a study of cytomegalovirus exposure and HLA in healthy donors. Vbeta (60) and Jbeta (13) primers were used in the PCR. Assay: immunoSEQ multiplex PCR; the TCRdb copy retains only in-frame clones and omits some. The data contain 150,000 to 200,000 clones, about 79% of them singletons. Findings and caveats of the study: The authors confirmed in vitro that a few CMV-associated chains were specific for CMV antigens.

On this clone itself: Its cognate antigen is unknown.

Trimming cost V 4 bases and J 7 bases; bases outside gene matches: 8. Germline V gene sequence: CDR1 SGHVS, CDR2 FNYEAQ. The CDR3 is 15 amino acids. The source of this sequence is a man in his fifties or sixties in good health and CMV-seropositive. The material sequenced was PBMCs. The chain couples TRBV7-6 to TRBJ1-5; 9 positions agree with TRBD1. The CDR3: CASSSGTGPRQPQHF. The DNA for the CDR3 is TGTGCCAGCAGCTCCGGGACAGGGCCCCGACAGCCCCAGCATTTT.